Listed below are T cell receptor beta chains from one sample, sequenced in a study of graft-versus-host responses after intestinal transplantation. Profiled with immunoSEQ multiplex PCR; TCRdb holds only in-frame clones, not every one. The table lists under 20,000 clones, 80% to 95% of them singletons. The source was PBMCs, collected more than 350 days after transplant. These receptors all stem from a human patient who received an intestinal transplant, so some T cells may come from the graft donor. The CDR3 runs from the conserved cysteine through the conserved F or W. The D gene is left open where the match is weak. The size of a clone is reported for some rows only, either as once, few or many, or as a class for expanded clones.

TRBJ1-5	.	TRBV7-5	.	TGTGTCAGAAGCTTATTAGACAGGGGGCGTAGGAGCAATCAGCCCCAGCATTTT	CVRSLLDRGRRSNQPQHF
TRBJ2-4	.	TRBV6-5	.	TGTGCCAGCAGTTACAGCGCCAAAAACATTCAGTACTTC	CASSYSAKNIQYF
TRBJ1-4	.	TRBV7-2	.	TGTGCCAGCAGCTTTTCCGGGGCGCGGGGTGAAAAACTGTTTTTT	CASSFSGARGEKLFF
TRBJ1-1	.	TRBV19	.	TGTGCCAGTAGTATTCTTAACACTGAAGCTTTCTTT	CASSILNTEAFF
TRBJ2-7	TRBD2	TRBV6-6	.	TGTGCCAGCAGTTACTCAGGCGGGGGGGCCTCCTACGAGCAGTACTTC	CASSYSGGGASYEQYF
TRBJ2-3	TRBD2	TRBV29-1	.	TGCAGCGTTGTTCTAGCGGGAGAGCGGAATACGCAGTATTTT	CSVVLAGERNTQYF
TRBJ1-1	.	TRBV11-1	few	TGTGCCAGCAGCTTAAGAGCGAACACTGAAGCTTTCTTT	CASSLRANTEAFF
TRBJ2-5	.	TRBV18	.	TGTGCCAGCTCACCATCAGGGATCAGAGAGACCCAGTACTTC	CASSPSGIRETQYF
TRBJ2-3	.	TRBV28	.	TGTGCCAGCAGTTTTGTGAGGGAGGTGCAGTATTTT	CASSFVREVQYF
TRBJ1-5	.	TRBV27	.	TGTGCCAGCAGTGGACATTACGGGGATGGCAATCAGCCCCAGCATTTT	CASSGHYGDGNQPQHF
TRBJ2-2	TRBD1	TRBV6-6	.	TGTGCCAGCACTAACAGGGGTGACACCGGGGAGCCGTTTTTT	CASTNRGDTGEPFF
TRBJ2-7	.	TRBV4-1	.	TGCGCCAGCAGCCCATTAGTCGGGATCTTTTACGAGCAGTACTTC	CASSPLVGIFYEQYF
TRBJ2-5	TRBD2	TRBV4-1	.	TGCGCCAGCAGCCAAGATGAGGCGGGAGGGCCAAAAGAGACCCAGTACTTC	CASSQDEAGGPKETQYF
TRBJ2-5	.	TRBV28	.	TGTGCCAGCAGTTTGGGGGGACGGATCCAAGAGACCCAGTACTTC	CASSLGGRIQETQYF
TRBJ1-2	.	TRBV7-8	.	TGTGCCAGCAGCCTGTTGACAGAGGGTGTAGGCTACACCTTC	CASSLLTEGVGYTF
TRBJ2-7	TRBD2	TRBV4-1	once	TGCGCCAGCAGCCACTCGGGACTAGCGCGCTCCTACGAGCAGTACTTC	CASSHSGLARSYEQYF
TRBJ2-7	TRBD1	TRBV7-3	.	TGTGCCAGCAGCTTCACCCTCCGGGACAGGACGTACGAGCAGTACTTC	CASSFTLRDRTYEQYF
TRBJ2-5	.	TRBV19	.	TGTGCCAGTCAAACAGAGACCCAGTACTTC	CASQTETQYF
TRBJ2-2	TRBD1	TRBV6-4	.	TGTGCCAGTAGTAGACGGACAGGGGGTGAGACCGGGGAGCTGTTTTTT	CASSRRTGGETGELFF
TRBJ2-7	TRBD2	TRBV4-2	.	TGTGCCAGCAGCCAAGATGCGGCTAGCGGGAGTGTTTACGAGCAGTACTTC	CASSQDAASGSVYEQYF
TRBJ1-4	.	TRBV4-1	once	TGCGCCAGCAGCCAAGCATCTTGGAGGGAAGGAAAACTGTTTTTT	CASSQASWREGKLFF
TRBJ2-1	.	TRBV6-4	.	TGTGCCAGCAGTCCGGACATTTACAATGAGCAGTTCTTC	CASSPDIYNEQFF
TRBJ1-1	.	TRBV14	.	TGTGCCAGCAGCCAAGGAATGAACACTGAAGCTTTCTTT	CASSQGMNTEAFF
TRBJ1-1	.	TRBV21-1	.	TGTGCCAGCAGAGGGGGGAGCACTGAAGCTTTCTTT	CASRGGSTEAFF
TRBJ1-6	.	TRBV4-1	.	TGCGCCAGCAGCCAGGGTTCTTGGTACAGGGAAATCTATAATTCACCCCTCCACTTT	CASSQGSWYREIYNSPLHF
TRBJ1-6	.	TRBV9	.	TGTGCCAGCAGCGTAGATCCTAATTCACCCCTCCACTTT	CASSVDPNSPLHF
TRBJ1-4	TRBD1	TRBV4-2	once	TGTGCCAGCAGCCAAGATCCCGGGACAGGGGGCGCAAAACTGTTTTTT	CASSQDPGTGGAKLFF
TRBJ2-5	.	TRBV15	.	TGTGCCACCAGCATAGGACCACAGCCCCAAGAGACCCAGTACTTC	CATSIGPQPQETQYF
TRBJ1-5	.	TRBV7-8	.	TGTGCCAGCAGCTTAGCCTTTCTCAGGGGTCAGCCCCAGCATTTT	CASSLAFLRGQPQHF
TRBJ2-6	.	TRBV28	.	TGTGCCAGCAGTCGAGGGGGCTCTGGGGCCAACGTCCTGACTTTC	CASSRGGSGANVLTF
TRBJ2-3	.	TRBV15	.	TGTGCCACCAGCAGAGCCCCTAGCGATCGAACAGATACGCAGTATTTT	CATSRAPSDRTDTQYF
TRBJ2-7	.	TRBV28	.	TGTGCCAGCAGTTCGGGGGGCGCGGACGAGCAGTACTTC	CASSSGGADEQYF
TRBJ1-2	TRBD1	TRBV11-1	.	TGTGCCAGCAGCCTCAAACAGGGGGCTGGAGGCTACACCTTC	CASSLKQGAGGYTF
TRBJ1-2	.	TRBV6-5	.	TGTGCCAGCAGTTACTCATTTGCCGGGGGGCAAGGCTACACCTTC	CASSYSFAGGQGYTF
TRBJ2-5	TRBD2	TRBV10-3	few	TGTGCCATCGGGGCGGGGGGAGAGACCCAGTACTTC	CAIGAGGETQYF
TRBJ1-1	.	TRBV11-3	.	TGTGCCAGCAGCTTAGGCGGGACCACTGAAGCTTTCTTT	CASSLGGTTEAFF
TRBJ1-2	.	TRBV28	.	TGTGCCAGCCGGGTCGGCTATGGCTACACCTTC	CASRVGYGYTF
TRBJ2-3	.	TRBV19	.	TGTGCCAGTAGTGGAGATACGCAGTATTTT	CASSGDTQYF
TRBJ1-3	.	TRBV15	.	TGTGCCACCGAAAGCTCTGGAAACACGATATATTTT	CATESSGNTIYF
TRBJ1-5	TRBD1	TRBV5-1	few	TGCGCCAGCAGCCCAAACAGGGGTCAGCCCCAGCATTTT	CASSPNRGQPQHF
TRBJ2-7	.	TRBV29-1	.	TGCAGCGTTCTGAGGCTGGACGGGGCCTACGAGCAGTACTTC	CSVLRLDGAYEQYF
TRBJ2-4	.	TRBV7-5	.	TGTGTCAGAAGCCCCAAACCCCCGGGACCTAGAGCCAAAAACATTCAGTACTTC	CVRSPKPPGPRAKNIQYF
TRBJ2-5	.	TRBV4-1	.	TGCGCCAGCAGCCAAGATCCGGGGAGAACCCAAGAGACCCAGTACTTC	CASSQDPGRTQETQYF